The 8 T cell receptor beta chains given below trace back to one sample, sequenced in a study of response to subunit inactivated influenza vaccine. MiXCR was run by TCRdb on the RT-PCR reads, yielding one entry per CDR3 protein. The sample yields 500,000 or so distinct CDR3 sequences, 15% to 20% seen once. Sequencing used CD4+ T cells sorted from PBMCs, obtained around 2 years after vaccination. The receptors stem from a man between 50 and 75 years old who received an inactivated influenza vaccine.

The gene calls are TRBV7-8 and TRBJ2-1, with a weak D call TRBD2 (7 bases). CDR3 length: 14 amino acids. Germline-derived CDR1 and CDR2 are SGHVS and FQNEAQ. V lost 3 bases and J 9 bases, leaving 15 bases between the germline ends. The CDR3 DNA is TGTGCCAGCAGCTTCGTGGGGGGGCCCGGTGAGCAGTTCTTC. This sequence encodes CASSFVGGPGEQFF.

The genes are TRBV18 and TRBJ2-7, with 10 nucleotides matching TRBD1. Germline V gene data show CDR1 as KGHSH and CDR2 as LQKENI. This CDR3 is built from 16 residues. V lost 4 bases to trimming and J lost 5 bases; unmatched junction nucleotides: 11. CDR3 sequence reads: CASSLIPGQGTHEQYF. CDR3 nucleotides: TGTGCCAGCTCACTGATCCCGGGACAGGGGACCCACGAGCAGTACTTC.

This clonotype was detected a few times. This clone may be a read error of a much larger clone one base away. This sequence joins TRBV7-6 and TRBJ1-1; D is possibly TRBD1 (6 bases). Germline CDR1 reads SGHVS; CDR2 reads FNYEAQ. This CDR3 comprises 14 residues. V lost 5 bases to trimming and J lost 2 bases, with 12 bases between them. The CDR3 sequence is CASSDRDTNTEAFF. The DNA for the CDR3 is TGTGCCAGCAGCGACCGGGACACAAACACTGAAGCTTTCTTT. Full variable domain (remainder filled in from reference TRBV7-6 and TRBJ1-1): GAGVSQSPRYKVTKRGQDVALRCDPISGHVSLYWYRQALGQGPEFLTYFNYEAQQDKSGLPNDRFSAERPEGSISTLTIQRTEQRDSAMYRCASSDRDTNTEAFFGQGTRLTVV.

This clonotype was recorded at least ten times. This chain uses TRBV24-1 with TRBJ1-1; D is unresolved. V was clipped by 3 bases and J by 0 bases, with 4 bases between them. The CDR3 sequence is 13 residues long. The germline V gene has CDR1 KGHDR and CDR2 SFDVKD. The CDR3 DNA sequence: TGTGCCACCAGTGATACGTTGAACACTGAAGCTTTCTTT. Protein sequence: CATSDTLNTEAFF.

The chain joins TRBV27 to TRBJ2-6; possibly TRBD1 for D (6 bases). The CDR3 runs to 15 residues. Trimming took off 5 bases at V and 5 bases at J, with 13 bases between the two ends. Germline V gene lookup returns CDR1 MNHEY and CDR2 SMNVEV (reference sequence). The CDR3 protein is CASSPTGTWANVLTF. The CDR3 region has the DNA TGTGCCAGCAGTCCCACAGGGACATGGGCCAACGTCCTGACTTTC.

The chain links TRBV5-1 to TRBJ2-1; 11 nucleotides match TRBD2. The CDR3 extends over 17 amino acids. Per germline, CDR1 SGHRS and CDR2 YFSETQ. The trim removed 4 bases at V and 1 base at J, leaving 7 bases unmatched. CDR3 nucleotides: TGCGCCAGCAGCAGCGGACTAGCGGGCGGGTCCTACAATGAGCAGTTCTTC. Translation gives CASSSGLAGGSYNEQFF.

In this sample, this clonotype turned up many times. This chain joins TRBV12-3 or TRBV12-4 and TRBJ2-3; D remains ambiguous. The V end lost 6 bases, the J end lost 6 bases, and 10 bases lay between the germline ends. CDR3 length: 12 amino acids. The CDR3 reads CASRGNGDTQYF. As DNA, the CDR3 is TGTGCCAGCAGGGGTAACGGGGATACGCAGTATTTT.

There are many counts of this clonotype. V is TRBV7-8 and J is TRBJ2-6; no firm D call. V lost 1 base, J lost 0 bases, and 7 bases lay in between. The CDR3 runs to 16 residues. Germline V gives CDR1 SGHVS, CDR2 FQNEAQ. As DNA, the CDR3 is TGTGCCAGCAGCTTAGGGCCGAGCTCTGGGGCCAACGTCCTGACTTTC. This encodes CASSLGPSSGANVLTF.